The 9 T cell receptor beta chains below were found in one sample sequenced in a study of cytomegalovirus exposure and HLA in healthy donors. Researchers ran the PCR with 60 Vbeta and 13 Jbeta primers. Clones were sequenced by immunoSEQ multiplex PCR, and TCRdb holds only the in-frame ones, with some missing. Among about 170,000 clones, about 80% were seen once, and the ten largest hold approximately 2.2%. Sequencing input: PBMCs. These receptors came from a woman aged 30 to 39 in good health and CMV-seropositive.

In its sample, this clone was seen a few times. In DNA form, the CDR3 reads TGTGCCAGTAGTTTCGCGGCAGAGAGCTCCTACGAGCAGTACTTC. The encoded protein is CASSFAAESSYEQYF. This sequence joins TRBV19 and TRBJ2-7, with no clear D. V lost 5 bases and J 0 bases, leaving 14 bases between the germline ends. CDR1 is LNHDA and CDR2 is SQIVND in the germline V gene (reference sequence). The CDR3 extends over 15 amino acids.

The chain is built from TRBV5-4 and TRBJ2-1; tentatively, D is TRBD2 (6 bases). The germline V gene has CDR1 SGHNT and CDR2 YYREEE (reference sequence). The CDR3 has 13 residues. V lost 2 bases and J 6 bases, leaving 9 bases between the germline ends. The CDR3 DNA follows: TGTGCCAGCAGCTTTTCCGGGAGCAATGAGCAGTTCTTC. This gives the protein CASSFSGSNEQFF.

The chain links TRBV5-1 to TRBJ2-5; 7 bases line up with TRBD2. The germline V gene has CDR1 SGHRS and CDR2 YFSETQ. This CDR3 is 14 amino acids long. V lost 0 bases and J lost 5; bases outside the gene matches: 4. CDR3 in amino acids: CASSLGLAGETQYF. The CDR3 bases are TGCGCCAGCAGCTTGGGACTAGCCGGGGAGACCCAGTACTTC.

The V and J genes are TRBV19 and TRBJ1-5; D is unclear. The V gene's germline CDR1 is LNHDA and CDR2 SQIVND (reference sequence). There are 12 residues in the CDR3. Trimming pared 6 bases from V and 9 bases from J, leaving 12 bases between. This chain's CDR3 is CASSLEGGPQHF. As DNA, the CDR3 is TGTGCCAGTAGCCTCGAGGGTGGGCCCCAGCATTTT. Combining the CDR3 with reference TRBV19 and TRBJ1-5 gives the whole variable domain DGGITQSPKYLFRKEGQNVTLSCEQNLNHDAMYWYRQDPGQGLRLIYYSQIVNDFQKGDIAEGYSVSREKKESFPLTVTSAQKNPTAFYLCASSLEGGPQHFGDGTRLSIL.

The chain joins TRBV11-3 to TRBJ2-3, with D possibly being TRBD1 (6 bases). Trimming stripped 6 bases from V and 3 bases from J, with 13 bases between. Germline V gene data show CDR1 as SGHNT and CDR2 as YENEEA. CDR3 length: 14 residues. As DNA, the CDR3 is TGTGCCAGCAGAGCAGGGGAGTGGACAGATACGCAGTATTTT. Its protein product is CASRAGEWTDTQYF.

The gene calls are TRBV18 and TRBJ2-4; 11 bases are a match to TRBD2. Germline V gene data show CDR1 as KGHSH and CDR2 as LQKENI. The CDR3 totals 14 residues. V lost 5 bases and J lost 7; bases outside the gene matches: 4. For the CDR3, the DNA is TGTGCCAGCTCATTGGCTAGCGGGAGGAACATTCAGTACTTC. Protein product: CASSLASGRNIQYF. Full variable domain (outside the CDR3, taken from reference TRBV18 and TRBJ2-4): NAGVMQNPRHLVRRRGQEARLRCSPMKGHSHVYWYRQLPEEGLKFMVYLQKENIIDESGMPKERFSAEFPKEGPSILRIQQVVRGDSAAYFCASSLASGRNIQYFGAGTRLSVL.

Only a few counts were recorded for this clone. This chain joins TRBV6-1 and TRBJ1-6; 10 nucleotides match TRBD1. This CDR3 has 15 residues. Germline V lookup: CDR1 MNHNS, CDR2 SASEGT. With V trimmed by 6 bases and J by 13 bases, 12 bases remained unmatched. The CDR3 bases are TGTGCCAGCAGCAAAAGAGGACAGGGGGTTATCCCCCTCCACTTT. Amino acid sequence: CASSKRGQGVIPLHF.

This chain joins TRBV30 and TRBJ2-5; D is perhaps TRBD2 (5 bases). TRBJ2-7 explains the end of the DNA better; the J call may be wrong. The germline CDR1 and CDR2 sequences are GTSNPN and SVGIG (reference sequence). This CDR3 is built from 16 residues. CDR3 nucleotide sequence: TGTGCCTGGAGCATCGACCGGACGGGGTTTTCCTACGAGCAGTACTTC. Residues: CAWSIDRTGFSYEQYF.

This clone was observed once. V and J are TRBV4-3 and TRBJ1-2; 7 bases agree with TRBD1. V lost 7 bases and J lost 8; bases outside the gene matches: 13. CDR3 size: 14 residues. Germline V lookup: CDR1 LGHNA, CDR2 YSLEER. CDR3 protein: CASTLQGGSSGYTF. Here the CDR3 DNA reads TGCGCCAGCACCCTCCAGGGGGGCTCATCGGGCTACACCTTC.